These T cell receptor beta chains were read from a single sample in a study of cytomegalovirus exposure and HLA in healthy donors. Using immunoSEQ multiplex PCR, the repertoire was profiled, and TCRdb retains in-frame clones only, with some absent. The repertoire holds some 170,000 clones, with around 81% as singletons. Sequencing input: PBMCs. The receptors were gathered from a middle-aged woman in good health and CMV-seronegative. CDR3s leave out the opening cysteine and the closing phenylalanine or tryptophan. Clone sizes are given selectively: once, few, many, or a class where the clone is expanded.

AWSSQSNTEAF TRBJ1-1 - TRBV30
ASSLFRES TRBJ2-7 - TRBV18
ASSLGAKLATYEQY TRBJ2-7 - TRBV7-8
ASSTGGAFGNTQY TRBJ2-3 - TRBV5-4
ASSPYMTSGVQETQY TRBJ2-5 - TRBV18
ASQGTYSGGLNQPQH TRBJ1-5 - TRBV19
ASSSTGLMEAF TRBJ1-1 - TRBV18
ASRNPRSGELF TRBJ2-2 - TRBV5-8
ASSTDTDYEQY TRBJ2-7 - TRBV19
ASSPRQGDQPQH TRBJ1-5 - TRBV18
ASSSNQETQY TRBJ2-5 - TRBV5-1
ASSSGWADTQY TRBJ2-3 once TRBV5-4
ASSEKRGETQY TRBJ2-5 - TRBV2
ASSEATHRVANTEAF TRBJ1-1 once TRBV2
ASSPETGRNQPQH TRBJ1-5 few TRBV18
ASSPQDRSYT TRBJ1-2 - TRBV5-1
ASNLGGSNQPQH TRBJ1-5 - TRBV5-6
ASSVGGRVGNEQF TRBJ2-1 - TRBV9
ASRYRDIRSYEQY - - TRBV6-1
ASSHRDSGPRGYT TRBJ1-2 few TRBV13
ASSWTSGRWF TRBJ2-1 - TRBV28
ASSQGGLAGVNEQF TRBJ2-1 - TRBV4-1
ASSFSSGRSDTQY TRBJ2-3 - TRBV5-1
ASSSGTGDGNEQF TRBJ2-1 - TRBV7-9
ASSQDKSSNEQF TRBJ2-1 - TRBV4-1
ASGQGAWETQY TRBJ2-5 few TRBV6-5
ASSEFTGGTYEQY TRBJ2-7 few TRBV5-1
ASRRTSVHEQY TRBJ2-7 - TRBV7-8
ASSPRTDNGYT TRBJ1-2 - TRBV18
AWSPLLGGKGETQY TRBJ2-5 - TRBV30
ASEGVKNTEAF TRBJ1-1 - TRBV9
ASSEEGGSIYGYT TRBJ1-2 - TRBV6-1
ASSILGQGNEKLF TRBJ1-4 - TRBV19
ARKTQGASYEQY TRBJ2-7 - TRBV30